This entry concerns a single T cell receptor beta chain. Its antigen remains undetermined. Per-nucleotide qualities are absent, and no much larger clonotype sits a single base away. Relative to germline, V is missing 3 bases and J is missing 8 bases, with 8 bases of the junction outside any gene match. CDR1 and CDR2 (LGHNA, YSLEER) derive from the germline V gene. The CDR3 runs 15 amino acids, cysteine and phenylalanine included. Only the CDR3 part of the read is kept: 45 bases, read in frame from the first base. The trial excluded patients who had a history of autoimmune disease or who were on systemic immunosuppression. Peripheral blood for TCR sequencing was drawn from every dose cohort at baseline, at cycle 4 day 1 and at cycle 7 day 1. The samples were drawn from a first-in-human, open-label, multicenter phase I dose-escalation trial of ivuxolimab. Adults with locally advanced or metastatic melanoma, renal cell, hepatocellular, or head and neck squamous cell carcinoma were enrolled in the trial. CD4+ and CD8+ T cells were sorted separately from peripheral blood before TCR sequencing.

Genomic DNA was isolated from the sorted cells so that the TCRbeta CDR3 region could be sequenced. The immunoSEQ Assay was used for sequencing of TCRbeta CDR3 regions. TCRdb re-hosts the immuneACCESS table, in-frame sequences only. Its copies lack some clones; in the studies checked, an unresolved V gene accounts for under half of them, and the cause for the rest is not known. For this sample the table gives fewer than 50,000 clones, of which approximately 86% were detected only once. Clones ranked in the top ten supply about 54% of the sample. The sample comes from a study of OX40 agonist ivuxolimab in advanced cancers. With respect to the entire study: The costimulatory receptor OX40 (CD134) was targeted by ivuxolimab, a fully human IgG2 agonistic monoclonal antibody. A male proportion of nearly 85% and a mean age of approximately 58 years, ranging from about 23 to 79, were recorded for the dose-escalation cohort. The paper reports the monotherapy dose-escalation portion (N of about 50 patients) of the phase I ivuxolimab trial. Among the 50 to 55 dose-escalation patients, some 20 had hepatocellular carcinoma, 15 melanoma, 9 renal cell carcinoma and 9 head and neck cancer. The purpose of peripheral TCRbeta sequencing was to test whether ivuxolimab changed TCR sequence diversity and led to clonal T-cell expansion. Partial responses were achieved by three dose-escalation patients, of whom one had hepatocellular carcinoma and two had cutaneous melanoma. Intravenous ivuxolimab was administered to patients every 2 weeks at six dose levels: 0.01, 0.1, 0.3, 1.5, 3 and 10 mg/kg. Prior anti-PD-1, anti-PD-L1 or anti-CTLA-4 therapy was permitted, and checkpoint inhibitors had been received by roughly two fifths of dose-escalation patients.

General study outcomes and caveats: In partial responders in the 0.1-3.0 mg/kg groups, normalized peripheral clonal expansion was found to be among the lowest, especially among CD8+ T cells. At doses from 0.1 to 3.0 mg/kg, clonal expansion was seen in both CD4+ and CD8+ blood T cells between baseline and week 6. After ivuxolimab, CD8+ T cells had more expanded clones than CD4+ T cells on average. Low levels of normalized T-cell clonal expansion were also seen in some patients who did not respond. Which antigens the clonally expanded peripheral T cells were specific for was not determined.

This clonotype was sampled from an adult with an advanced solid tumor such as melanoma, head and neck, liver or kidney cancer. The sequenced sample was CD4+ or CD8+ T cells sorted from blood, obtained in a trial of the OX40 agonist ivuxolimab. The sequence joins TRBV4-3 to TRBJ1-2; TRBD1 matches 11 bases in the middle. The sequence in DNA is TGCGCCAGCAGCCAGGACAGGGGGCGCGGGAGGGGCTACACCTTC. This codes for CASSQDRGRGRGYTF.